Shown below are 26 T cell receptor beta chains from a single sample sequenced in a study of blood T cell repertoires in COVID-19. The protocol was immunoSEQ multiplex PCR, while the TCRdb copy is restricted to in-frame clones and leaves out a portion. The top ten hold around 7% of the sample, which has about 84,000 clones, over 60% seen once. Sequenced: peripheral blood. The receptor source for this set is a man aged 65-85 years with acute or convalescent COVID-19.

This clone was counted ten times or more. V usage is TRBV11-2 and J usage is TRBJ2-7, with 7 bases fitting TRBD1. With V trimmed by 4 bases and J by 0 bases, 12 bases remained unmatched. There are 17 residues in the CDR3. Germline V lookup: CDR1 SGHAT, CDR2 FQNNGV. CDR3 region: CASSSSVRGPLSYEQYF. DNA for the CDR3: TGTGCCAGCAGCTCCTCGGTTAGGGGGCCCCTCTCCTACGAGCAGTACTTC.

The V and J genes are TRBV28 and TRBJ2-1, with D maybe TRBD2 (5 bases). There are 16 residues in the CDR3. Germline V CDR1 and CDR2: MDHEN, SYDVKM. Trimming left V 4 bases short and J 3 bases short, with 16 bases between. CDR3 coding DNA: TGTGCCAGCAGTTCTTATGCCCCCGGAGGCTACAATGAGCAGTTCTTC. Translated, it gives CASSSYAPGGYNEQFF.

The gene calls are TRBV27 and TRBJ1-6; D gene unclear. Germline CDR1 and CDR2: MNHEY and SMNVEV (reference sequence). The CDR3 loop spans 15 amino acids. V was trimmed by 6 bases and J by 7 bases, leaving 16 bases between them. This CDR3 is CASRLHRGVNSPLHF. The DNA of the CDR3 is TGTGCCAGCAGGTTACATCGGGGAGTGAATTCACCCCTCCACTTT.

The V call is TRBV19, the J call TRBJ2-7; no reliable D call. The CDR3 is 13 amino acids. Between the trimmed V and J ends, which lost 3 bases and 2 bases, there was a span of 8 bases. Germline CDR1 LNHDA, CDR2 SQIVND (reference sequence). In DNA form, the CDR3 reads TGTGCCAGTAGTATTAGCCGGACCTACGAGCAGTACTTC. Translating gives CASSISRTYEQYF.

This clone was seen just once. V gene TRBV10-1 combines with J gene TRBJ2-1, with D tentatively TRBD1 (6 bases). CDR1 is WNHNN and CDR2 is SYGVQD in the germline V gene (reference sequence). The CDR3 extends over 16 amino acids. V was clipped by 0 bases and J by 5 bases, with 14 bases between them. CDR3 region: CASSESRGRGDNEQFF. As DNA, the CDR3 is TGCGCCAGCAGTGAGTCGAGGGGCAGGGGAGACAATGAGCAGTTCTTC.

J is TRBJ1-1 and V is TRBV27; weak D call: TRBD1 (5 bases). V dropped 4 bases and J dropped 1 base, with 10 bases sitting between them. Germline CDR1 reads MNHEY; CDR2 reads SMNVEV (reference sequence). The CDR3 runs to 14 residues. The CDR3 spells CASSSTGGNTEAFF. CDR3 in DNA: TGTGCCAGCAGTTCTACCGGGGGGAACACTGAAGCTTTCTTT.

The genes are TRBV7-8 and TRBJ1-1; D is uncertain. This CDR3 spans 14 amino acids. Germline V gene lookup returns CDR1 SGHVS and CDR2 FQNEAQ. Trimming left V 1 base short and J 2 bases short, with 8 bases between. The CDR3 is CASSLEEGNTEAFF. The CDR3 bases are TGTGCCAGCAGCTTAGAGGAGGGCAACACTGAAGCTTTCTTT.

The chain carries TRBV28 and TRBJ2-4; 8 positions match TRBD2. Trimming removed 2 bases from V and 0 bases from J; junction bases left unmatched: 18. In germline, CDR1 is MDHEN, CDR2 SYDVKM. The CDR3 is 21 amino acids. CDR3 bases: TGTGCCAGCAGTTTAAAGATTCGGGGGGGCTGGAGAGACCTAGCCAAAAACATTCAGTACTTC. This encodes CASSLKIRGGWRDLAKNIQYF.

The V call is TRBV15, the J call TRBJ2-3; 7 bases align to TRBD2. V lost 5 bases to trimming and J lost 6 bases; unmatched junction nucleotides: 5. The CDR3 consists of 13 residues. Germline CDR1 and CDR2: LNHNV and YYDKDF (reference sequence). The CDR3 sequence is CATSYGGEDTQYF. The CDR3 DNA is TGTGCCACCAGCTATGGGGGGGAGGATACGCAGTATTTT.

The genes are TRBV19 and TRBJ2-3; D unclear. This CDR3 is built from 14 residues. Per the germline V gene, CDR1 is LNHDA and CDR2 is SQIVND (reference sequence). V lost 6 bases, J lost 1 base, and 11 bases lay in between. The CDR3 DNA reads TGTGCCAGTAGAGTGGAGATGGGCACAGATACGCAGTATTTT. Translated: CASRVEMGTDTQYF.

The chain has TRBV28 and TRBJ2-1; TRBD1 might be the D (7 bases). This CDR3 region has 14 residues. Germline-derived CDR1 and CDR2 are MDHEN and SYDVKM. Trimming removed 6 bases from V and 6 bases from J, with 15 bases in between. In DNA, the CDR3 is TGTGCCAGCAGCCCAGGGGGGACGGCCAATGAGCAGTTCTTC. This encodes CASSPGGTANEQFF.

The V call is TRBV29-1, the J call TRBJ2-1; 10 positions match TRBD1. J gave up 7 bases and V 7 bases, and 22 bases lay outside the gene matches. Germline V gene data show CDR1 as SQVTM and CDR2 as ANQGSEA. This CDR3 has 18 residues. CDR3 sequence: CSAIGSVYGTGEKNEQFF. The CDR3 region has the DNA TGCAGCGCCATAGGTAGCGTCTATGGGACAGGGGAAAAAAATGAGCAGTTCTTC.

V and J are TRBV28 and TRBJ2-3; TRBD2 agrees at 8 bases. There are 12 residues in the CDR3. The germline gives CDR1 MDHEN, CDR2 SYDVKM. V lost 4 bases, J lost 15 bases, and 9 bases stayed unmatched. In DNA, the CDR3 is TGTGCCAGCAGTTGGGGCGGGACTAGTAGCTATTTT. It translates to CASSWGGTSSYF.

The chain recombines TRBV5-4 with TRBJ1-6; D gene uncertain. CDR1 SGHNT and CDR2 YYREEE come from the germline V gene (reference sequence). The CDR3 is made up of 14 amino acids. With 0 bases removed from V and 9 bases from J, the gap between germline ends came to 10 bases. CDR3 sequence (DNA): TGTGCCAGCAGCTTGGTGGATGACTTTTCACCCCTCCACTTT. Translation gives CASSLVDDFSPLHF. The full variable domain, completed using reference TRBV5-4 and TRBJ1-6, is ETGVTQSPTHLIKTRGQQVTLRCSSQSGHNTVSWYQQALGQGPQFIFQYYREEENGRGNFPPRFSGLQFPNYSSELNVNALELDDSALYLCASSLVDDFSPLHFGNGTRLTVT.

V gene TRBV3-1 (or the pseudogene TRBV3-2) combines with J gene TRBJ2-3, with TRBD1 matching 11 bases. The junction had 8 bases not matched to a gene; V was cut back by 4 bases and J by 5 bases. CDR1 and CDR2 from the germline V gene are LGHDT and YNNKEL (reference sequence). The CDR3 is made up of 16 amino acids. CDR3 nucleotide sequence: TGTGCCAGCAGCCCCCCCGGGACAGGGGGGGGAGATACGCAGTATTTT. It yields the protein CASSPPGTGGGDTQYF.

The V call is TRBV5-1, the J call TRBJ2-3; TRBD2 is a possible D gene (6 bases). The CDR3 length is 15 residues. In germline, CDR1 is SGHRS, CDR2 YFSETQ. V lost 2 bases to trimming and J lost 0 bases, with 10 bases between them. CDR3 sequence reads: CASSLGAGSTDTQYF. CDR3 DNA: TGCGCCAGCAGCTTAGGGGCGGGGAGCACAGATACGCAGTATTTT. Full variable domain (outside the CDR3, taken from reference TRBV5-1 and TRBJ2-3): KAGVTQTPRYLIKTRGQQVTLSCSPISGHRSVSWYQQTPGQGLQFLFEYFSETQRNKGNFPGRFSGRQFSNSRSEMNVSTLELGDSALYLCASSLGAGSTDTQYFGPGTRLTVL.

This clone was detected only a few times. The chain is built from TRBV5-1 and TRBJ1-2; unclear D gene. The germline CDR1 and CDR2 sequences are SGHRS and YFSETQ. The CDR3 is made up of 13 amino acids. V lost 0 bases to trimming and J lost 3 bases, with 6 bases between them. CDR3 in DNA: TGCGCCAGCAGCTTGGATCCCGACTATGGCTACACCTTC. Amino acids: CASSLDPDYGYTF.

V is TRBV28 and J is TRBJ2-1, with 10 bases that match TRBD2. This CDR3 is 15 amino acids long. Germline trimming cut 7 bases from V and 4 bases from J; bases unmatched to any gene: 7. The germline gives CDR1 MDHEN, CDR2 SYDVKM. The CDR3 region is CASTSLAGVYNEQFF. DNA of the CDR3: TGTGCCAGCACCTCTCTAGCGGGAGTTTACAATGAGCAGTTCTTC.

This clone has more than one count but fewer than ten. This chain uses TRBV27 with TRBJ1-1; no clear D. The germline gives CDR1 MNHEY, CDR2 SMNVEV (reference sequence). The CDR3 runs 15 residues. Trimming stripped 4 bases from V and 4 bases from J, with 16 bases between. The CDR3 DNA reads TGTGCCAGCAGTTCCGGTGAATCCGAGGGCACTGAAGCTTTCTTT. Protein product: CASSSGESEGTEAFF.

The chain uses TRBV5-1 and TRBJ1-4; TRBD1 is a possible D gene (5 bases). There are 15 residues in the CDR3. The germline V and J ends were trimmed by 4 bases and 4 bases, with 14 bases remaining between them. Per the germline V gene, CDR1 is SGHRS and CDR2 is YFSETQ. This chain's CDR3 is CASSPQQGLNEKLFF. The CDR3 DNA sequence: TGCGCCAGCAGCCCCCAGCAGGGCCTTAATGAAAAACTGTTTTTT.

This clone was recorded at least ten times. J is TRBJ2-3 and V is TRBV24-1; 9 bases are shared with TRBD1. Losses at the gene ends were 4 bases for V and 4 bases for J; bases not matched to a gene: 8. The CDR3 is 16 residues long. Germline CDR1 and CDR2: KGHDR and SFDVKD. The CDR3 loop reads CATSDRGQGWADTQYF. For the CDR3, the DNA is TGTGCCACCAGTGACCGGGGACAGGGTTGGGCAGATACGCAGTATTTT.

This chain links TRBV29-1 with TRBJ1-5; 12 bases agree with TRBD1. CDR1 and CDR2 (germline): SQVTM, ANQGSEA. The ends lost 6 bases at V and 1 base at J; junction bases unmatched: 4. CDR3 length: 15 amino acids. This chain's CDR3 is CSVGQGAGSNQPQHF. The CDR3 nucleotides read TGCAGCGTGGGACAGGGGGCGGGGAGCAATCAGCCCCAGCATTTT.

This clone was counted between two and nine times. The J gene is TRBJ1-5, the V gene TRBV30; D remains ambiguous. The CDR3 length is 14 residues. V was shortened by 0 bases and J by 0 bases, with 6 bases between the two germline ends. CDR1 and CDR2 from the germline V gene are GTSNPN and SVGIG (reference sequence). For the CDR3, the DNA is TGTGCCTGGAGTGTACTAGGTAGCAATCAGCCCCAGCATTTT. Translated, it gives CAWSVLGSNQPQHF.

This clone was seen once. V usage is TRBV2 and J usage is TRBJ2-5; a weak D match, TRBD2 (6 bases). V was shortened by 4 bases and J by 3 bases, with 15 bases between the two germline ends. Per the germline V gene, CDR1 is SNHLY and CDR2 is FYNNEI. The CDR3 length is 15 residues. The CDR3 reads CASSVGGRIEETQYF. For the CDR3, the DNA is TGTGCCAGCAGTGTGGGGGGACGGATTGAAGAGACCCAGTACTTC.

The DNA for the CDR3 is TGTGCCAGCAGCCAGGGGGGTAGCGGGAGGTACAATGAGCAGTTCTTC. Translated, it gives CASSQGGSGRYNEQFF. This chain connects TRBV21-1 to TRBJ2-1; TRBD2 reflects the table's D call only, with no check against the DNA. TRBV21-1 is noted as a pseudogene. The CDR3 is made up of 16 amino acids.

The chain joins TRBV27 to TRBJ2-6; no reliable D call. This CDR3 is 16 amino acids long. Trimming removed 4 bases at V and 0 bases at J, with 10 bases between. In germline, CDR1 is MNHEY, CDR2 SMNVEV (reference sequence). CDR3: CASSSKTSSGANVLTF. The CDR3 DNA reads TGTGCCAGCAGTTCCAAGACAAGCTCTGGGGCCAACGTCCTGACTTTC.